This T cell receptor (beta chain) was profiled in a study of metastatic and nonmetastatic thyroid tumors. On the study more broadly: Thyroid patients, malignant and benign, had repertoires compared across blood and tumor or nodule tissue. Notes on the study in general: Versus benign nodules, malignant thyroid tumors reportedly had significantly higher TCR beta diversity, in blood and tumor.

This clone has ten or more counts. As yet, its antigen is unknown. All patients reached thyroid surgery having received no treatment beforehand. Original handling: CDR3 was compared across clinicopathological groups, and the resulting differences were used to build a distant-metastasis classifier for papillary thyroid cancer. TCRdb called clones again from the PCR reads with MiXCR. The V and J calls follow TCRdb's processing rather than the paper's. This sample carries some 28,000 clones, over 15% of them seen once, and the ten largest clones take roughly 4.2%. Deletions cut 5 bases from V and 0 bases from J, with 13 bases between. The CDR3 runs to 15 residues.

The sequenced sample consisted of blood. The receptor was derived from a female donor with papillary thyroid cancer or a benign thyroid nodule (not recorded which). Some clones in this sample may be carry-over from other donors' samples. The chain is built from TRBV12-3 or TRBV12-4 and TRBJ2-5; no clear D gene. DNA for the CDR3: TGTGCCAGCAGTCCCTTAGACCGAAACCAAGAGACCCAGTACTTC. Its translation: CASSPLDRNQETQYF.